Below, one TCR beta chain is given with its context. Relative to the germline gene, one junction end is altered; a read error may explain this. Germline V gene sequence: CDR1 LGHNA, CDR2 YSLEER. The CDR3 extends over 15 amino acids. It was with a sample-barcoded 5' primer and a J-beta primer mix that a second PCR of about 7 to 12 cycles was run. MiXCR was run by TCRdb on the 5' RACE reads, yielding one entry per CDR3 protein. The repertoire holds 1.5 million to 2 million distinct CDR3 sequences, with 39% as singletons. These data are taken from a study of blood T cells in healthy people across ages. The chain uses TRBV4-3 and TRBJ2-5, with a tentative D call TRBD2 (6 bases). This receptor was obtained from a human donor in good health. Input material: blood. The CDR3 sequence: CAGSQGDGGGETQYF. CDR3 nucleotide sequence: TGCGCCGGCAGCCAAGGCGACGGGGGAGGCGAGACCCAGTACTTC.